The text below deals with one T cell receptor (beta chain). It has no known antigen specificity. Base quality data are lacking; no much larger clone is found one base away. The data stem from a study of shared clonotypes between healthy human individuals (dated by TCRdb to about 2020). Regarding the complete study: The cohort comprised a couple of women and a few men aged 18 to 49 years. Leukapheresis yielded between about 0.94 and 8.9 billion PBMCs per donor. To increase sequencing depth and limit assay-specific biases, different laboratories used diverse techniques to prepare libraries and sequence TCR repertoires. The study deeply sequenced blood TCR repertoires of five healthy adults to estimate repertoire size and the extent of clonotype sharing between individuals.

Healthy HIV-negative adults with no recently reported acute infections or vaccinations were included as donors. Only Caucasian adults living in Nashville, Tennessee, USA were represented among the donors. In the unsorted samples, 90 million to 100 million PBMCs were counted, and genomic DNA was extracted using the QIAamp DNA Blood Mini kit. Blood was obtained by leukapheresis, after which PBMCs were separated by Ficoll-Histopaque density gradient centrifugation and cryopreserved in liquid nitrogen vapor phase. Study-wide conclusions, independent of this receptor: Sampling was restricted to blood, and TCR repertoires in tissue are likely to differ from TCR repertoires in blood. Based on pairwise subsampling, the degree of clonotype sharing among donors was expected to be affected by sequencing depth. The small number of donors limited the genetic and exposure-history diversity represented.

Reading the germline V gene (reference sequence) gives CDR1 LNHDA and CDR2 SQIVND. Unmatched junction bases come to 10, with V trimmed by 3 bases and J by 4 bases. The CDR3 contains 16 residues, cysteine and phenylalanine counted. This entry keeps only the CDR3 DNA: 48 bases, framed from base 1. Using the deep immunoSEQ assay, TCR CDR3 regions were amplified from genomic DNA by multiplex PCR. Extracted genomic DNA from each cell subset was spread evenly across all wells of several immunoSEQ 96-well plates, with each plate serving as a replicate. Each replicate PCR for unsorted PBMC received 300 to 350 ng genomic DNA, equal to approximately 30,000 T cell genomes. Unsorted PBMC genomic DNA was sequenced across ten immunoSEQ deep assay plates. The purified libraries were quantified using a Qubit 3.0 fluorometer, sized with a Bioanalyzer 2100, and then quantified again using the KAPA Library Quantification kit. Every immunoSEQ 96-well plate was sequenced on a separate single-read 150-cycle Illumina NextSeq 550 flow cell. As for the authors' bioinformatics: Because the immunoSEQ output included only junctional sequences and no quality scores, the filtering could not be the same as the filtering used for full-length reads. To assign V/J genes and CDR3, sequences were annotated against IMGT germline references using PyIR, a Python wrapper for IgBLAST v1.9. Reads with weak V/J assignments (E-value above 1e-6), missing CDR3, stop codons, out-of-frame junctions, or ambiguous translated residues were removed. V3J clonotypes were defined as sequences sharing the same inferred V gene, J gene, and CDR3 amino acid sequence. The percentage overlap between two repertoires was calculated by dividing the number of shared unique clonotypes by the size of the smaller repertoire. Three approaches were used to assess repertoire richness: RTK rarefaction, the Chao1 estimator, and Recon v2.1 estimates of unobserved clonotypes. TCRdb carries this immuneACCESS record with in-frame sequences only. Its versions omit some clonotypes, under half of them owing to an unresolved V gene in the studies checked, with the rest unexplained. V and J calls and clone size are as listed in that table; D and trimming were resolved from the DNA. Present in this sample are around 500,000 clones, 65% to 80% of which were seen just once. The ten most abundant clones make up over 9.5% of the sample.

This TCR was sampled from a woman aged 40 to 50 in good health. Some clones in this sample may be carry-over from other donors' samples. The sequenced sample was PBMCs. This chain is built from TRBV19 and TRBJ2-5; TRBD1 fits 8 bases in the junction. The DNA is TGTGCCAGTAGTATGGTCGACAGGGGATTGGGAGAGACCCAGTACTTC. Its protein reads: CASSMVDRGLGETQYF.